A single sample gave rise to the 31 T cell receptor beta chains below, sequenced in a study of blood T cell repertoires in COVID-19. The data were produced by immunoSEQ multiplex PCR, yet TCRdb's version contains in-frame clones alone and is incomplete. The table records more than 95,000 clones, 80% to 95% of them present only once. Sequences were obtained from peripheral blood. The receptors were gathered from a man aged 45 to 65 with COVID-19, enrolled during active disease.

Only one count was recorded for this clone. The rearrangement links TRBV12-3 or TRBV12-4 to TRBJ2-1; 7 bases are shared with TRBD1. CDR3 size: 13 residues. Trimming removed 6 bases from V and 6 bases from J; junction bases left unmatched: 5. The chain's CDR3 is CASRAGGVNEQFF. In DNA, the CDR3 is TGTGCCAGCAGGGCAGGGGGAGTCAATGAGCAGTTCTTC.

The V call is TRBV27, the J call TRBJ2-7, with 11 bases identical to TRBD2. CDR1 and CDR2 (germline): MNHEY, SMNVEV (reference sequence). J gave up 2 bases and V 5 bases, and 11 bases lay outside the gene matches. This CDR3 comprises 17 residues. CDR3 sequence reads: CASSLSAGTSGPYEQYF. CDR3 nucleotides: TGTGCCAGCAGTCTGTCCGCCGGGACTAGCGGACCCTACGAGCAGTACTTC.

Note on this clone: A much more abundant neighbour one base away suggests this may be a read error. Other nucleotide sequences in the sample specify the same CDR3. This chain joins TRBV23-1 and TRBJ2-4; D not certain. TRBV23-1 is filed as an ORF, its function uncertain. Trimming removed 4 bases from V and 6 bases from J, with 22 bases in between. This CDR3 has 17 amino acids. The CDR3 nucleotides are TGCGCCAGCAGTCTCCAAGCACCCGATCCTCCCTTAAACATTCAGTACTTC. It specifies CASSLQAPDPPLNIQYF.

This clone was observed a single time. This chain links TRBV24-1 with TRBJ2-3; 9 bases fit TRBD2. Germline V CDR1 and CDR2: KGHDR, SFDVKD. The CDR3 length is 17 residues. V lost 5 bases to trimming and J lost 5 bases; unmatched junction nucleotides: 13. The CDR3 coding sequence is TGTGCCACCAGTGGAGCCCAGGCTAGCGGGATGGGAGATACGCAGTATTTT. Translating gives CATSGAQASGMGDTQYF.

CDR3 coding DNA: TGCGCCAGCAGTCAGGGGGGCGAGCAGTACGTC. Residues: CASSQGGEQYV. J is TRBJ2-7 and V is TRBV23-1; perhaps TRBD2 as D (6 bases). TRBV23-1 is an ORF for which the function is uncertain. V was shortened by 3 bases and J by 6 bases, with 6 bases between the two germline ends. The CDR3 sequence is 11 residues long.

The chain employs TRBV4-1 and TRBJ2-7, with TRBD2 matching 9 bases. CDR3 length equals 16 residues. Losses at the gene ends were 0 bases for V and 3 bases for J; bases not matched to a gene: 6. Germline CDR1 MGHRA, CDR2 YSYEKL. The DNA for the CDR3 is TGCGCCAGCAGCCAAGATGGGCTAGCGGGACTCTACGAGCAGTACTTC. Its translation: CASSQDGLAGLYEQYF.

The V and J genes are TRBV5-4 and TRBJ2-1, with D tentatively TRBD2 (6 bases). The CDR3 loop spans 18 amino acids. Trimming took 3 bases from V and 1 from J, leaving 20 bases between them. Germline lookup yields CDR1 SGHNT and CDR2 YYREEE (reference sequence). CDR3 amino acids: CASSSDYGGLYSYNEQFF. The CDR3, as DNA: TGTGCCAGCAGCTCGGACTATGGAGGACTATATTCCTACAATGAGCAGTTCTTC.

This rearrangement joins TRBV2 to TRBJ2-1, with TRBD2 matching 10 bases. The CDR3 is made up of 15 amino acids. The germline V gene encodes CDR1 SNHLY and CDR2 FYNNEI. The V gene end was trimmed by 3 bases and the J gene end by 2 bases; junction bases not matched to a gene: 1. CDR3 sequence (DNA): TGTGCCAGCAGTGATGGGACTAGCGCCTACAATGAGCAGTTCTTC. This sequence encodes CASSDGTSAYNEQFF.

The rearrangement links TRBV29-1 to TRBJ2-7, with D hard to call. This CDR3 has 11 amino acids. Germline CDR1 and CDR2: SQVTM and ANQGSEA. V lost 4 bases and J 3 bases, leaving 7 bases between the germline ends. CDR3 nucleotide sequence: TGCAGCGTTGTTGAGGACTACGAGCAGTACGTC. It translates to CSVVEDYEQYV.

The chain employs TRBV5-6 and TRBJ1-2, with 8 bases aligning to TRBD1. Germline lookup yields CDR1 SGHDT and CDR2 YYEEEE. V dropped 5 bases and J dropped 7; count of bases not matched to a gene: 10. This CDR3 has 14 amino acids. In nucleotides, the CDR3 is TGTGCCAGCAGGGCGACAGGGGTCGACATTGGCTACACCTTC. Protein sequence: CASRATGVDIGYTF.

This chain connects TRBV3-1 (or the pseudogene TRBV3-2) to TRBJ2-3; TRBD2 might be the D (5 bases). CDR1 LGHDT and CDR2 YNNKEL come from the germline V gene (reference sequence). The CDR3 contains 17 residues. V was clipped by 0 bases and J by 7 bases, with 20 bases between them. The CDR3: CASSQDHPGSRWNTQYF. CDR3 DNA sequence: TGTGCCAGCAGCCAAGATCACCCGGGATCTAGGTGGAATACGCAGTATTTT.

The chain joins TRBV6-8 to TRBJ1-4, with 10 positions matching TRBD1. Germline V gene lookup returns CDR1 MNHGY and CDR2 SAAAGT. This CDR3 comprises 17 residues. V shed 6 bases, J shed 3 bases, and the junction held 10 bases outside the gene matches. The CDR3 reads CASRRDRGGAANEKLFF. The CDR3 nucleotides are TGTGCCAGCAGGCGGGACAGGGGAGGTGCGGCTAATGAAAAACTGTTTTTT.

This chain connects TRBV27 to TRBJ2-1; D is unresolved. The germline V and J ends were trimmed by 0 bases and 5 bases, with 2 bases remaining between them. CDR3 length equals 12 residues. The germline gives CDR1 MNHEY, CDR2 SMNVEV (reference sequence). CDR3 residues: CASSLSDNEQFF. As DNA, the CDR3 is TGTGCCAGCAGTTTATCCGACAATGAGCAGTTCTTC.

Here the CDR3 reads CASSQAPGLAGGSGETQYF. Written as DNA, the CDR3 is TGTGCCAGCAGCCAAGCCCCGGGACTAGCGGGAGGGTCGGGGGAGACCCAGTACTTC. The chain has TRBV3-1 (or the pseudogene TRBV3-2) and TRBJ2-5; 16 positions match TRBD2. The germline gives CDR1 LGHDT, CDR2 YNNKEL (reference sequence). V lost 1 base, J lost 5 bases, and 10 bases stayed unmatched. The CDR3 contains 19 residues.

This chain connects TRBV7-3 to TRBJ2-1; 10 bases line up with TRBD1. Germline lookup yields CDR1 SGHTA and CDR2 FQGTGA. The V segment lost 4 bases and the J segment 7 bases; nucleotides outside the gene matches: 7. CDR3 length equals 15 residues. The CDR3 nucleotides read TGTGCCAGCAGCTCGACAGGGGGCTTATGGAATGAGCAGTTCTTC. Its protein product is CASSSTGGLWNEQFF.

The chain couples TRBV6-8 to TRBJ1-2; TRBD1 matches at 10 bases. Germline CDR1 reads MNHGY; CDR2 reads SAAAGT. The V segment lost 2 bases and the J segment 3 bases; nucleotides outside the gene matches: 12. The CDR3 length is 18 residues. The CDR3 sequence: CASSYRGQGPLTHYGYTF. In nucleotides, the CDR3 is TGTGCCAGCAGTTACCGGGGACAGGGGCCGCTTACCCACTATGGCTACACCTTC.

V usage is TRBV3-1 (or the pseudogene TRBV3-2) and J usage is TRBJ2-2; 8 nucleotides agree with TRBD2. Per the germline V gene, CDR1 is LGHDT and CDR2 is YNNKEL (reference sequence). The CDR3 loop spans 20 amino acids. V lost 5 bases and J lost 4; bases outside the gene matches: 21. The CDR3 here is CASSSRGLRGLDRRTGELFF. DNA for the CDR3: TGTGCCAGCAGCTCCCGTGGATTAAGGGGACTAGACCGACGCACCGGGGAGCTGTTTTTT.

With regard to this clone: The same CDR3 is also encoded by other DNA sequences in this sample. The chain couples TRBV10-3 to TRBJ1-4, with a tentative D call TRBD1 (6 bases). Looked up from germline, CDR1 is ENHRY and CDR2 is SYGVKD. This CDR3 contains 13 residues. Trimming cost V 6 bases and J 4 bases, with 9 bases left between them. This chain's CDR3 is CAIRGQGNEKLFF. CDR3 DNA sequence: TGTGCCATCAGGGGACAAGGTAATGAAAAACTGTTTTTT.

The J gene is TRBJ2-2, the V gene TRBV9, with a weak D call TRBD1 (5 bases). The germline CDR1 and CDR2 sequences are SGDLS and YYNGEE. The CDR3 consists of 15 residues. Trimming took 3 bases from V and 4 from J, leaving 13 bases between them. CDR3 coding DNA: TGTGCCAGCAGCGGTAGAGGTGGGGCCACCGGGGAGCTGTTTTTT. It is translated as CASSGRGGATGELFF.

The chain joins TRBV10-2 to TRBJ2-7, with 9 bases that match TRBD1. The CDR3 has 14 amino acids. The germline gives CDR1 WSHSY, CDR2 SAAADI. V shed 6 bases and J 3 bases; nucleotides not matched to a gene: 6. CDR3: CASRVQGASYEQYF. The CDR3 DNA reads TGCGCCAGCAGGGTACAGGGGGCTAGCTACGAGCAGTACTTC.

The chain employs TRBV30 and TRBJ1-4, with a weak D call TRBD1 (6 bases). The germline V gene has CDR1 GTSNPN and CDR2 SVGIG (reference sequence). This CDR3 is built from 13 residues. Trimming removed 4 bases from V and 11 bases from J, with 17 bases in between. The CDR3 is CAWNQGPSSKLFF. CDR3 nucleotides: TGTGCCTGGAACCAGGGGCCGAGTTCGAAACTGTTTTTT.

The chain has TRBV28 and TRBJ2-7, with a weak D call TRBD2 (5 bases). The germline CDR1 and CDR2 sequences are MDHEN and SYDVKM. The CDR3 is 13 amino acids. Trimming shortened V by 7 bases and J by 1 base, and 11 bases separated the two germline ends. As DNA, the CDR3 is TGTGCCAGCATCTCCGGGGAATCCTACGAGCAGTACTTC. It is translated as CASISGESYEQYF.

The J gene is TRBJ2-6, the V gene TRBV9; 7 bases are a match to TRBD1. V lost 4 bases to trimming and J lost 0 bases; unmatched junction nucleotides: 13. CDR3 length: 19 amino acids. Germline values: CDR1 SGDLS, CDR2 YYNGEE. CDR3 residues: CASSPGQSVGFSGANVLTF. The CDR3 nucleotides read TGTGCCAGCAGCCCGGGACAGTCAGTGGGATTCTCTGGGGCCAACGTCCTGACTTTC.

V and J are TRBV19 and TRBJ2-6; no reliable D call. Germline V CDR1 and CDR2: LNHDA, SQIVND (reference sequence). Trimming took off 10 bases at V and 2 bases at J, with 9 bases between the two ends. This CDR3 region has 13 residues. The CDR3 nucleotides read TGTGCCACAAGAGGTCCTGGGGCCAACGTCCTGACTTTC. Translating it yields CATRGPGANVLTF.

The J gene is TRBJ2-7, the V gene TRBV4-1; D remains unclear. V was cut by 0 bases and J by 11 bases, with 14 bases left in between. This CDR3 has 13 residues. Germline loops: CDR1 MGHRA, CDR2 YSYEKL. The CDR3 loop reads CASSQDPATSKYV. In DNA, the CDR3 is TGCGCCAGCAGCCAAGACCCCGCTACGAGCAAGTACGTC.

The chain employs TRBV11-2 and TRBJ2-5; 9 bases map to TRBD2. V gave up 4 bases and J gave up 5 bases; unmatched junction bases: 11. The CDR3 runs to 16 residues. From germline, CDR1 is SGHAT and CDR2 FQNNGV. CDR3 coding DNA: TGTGCCAGCAGCTCCGAAGCTACTAGCGGGCAGGAGACCCAGTACTTC. Translating it yields CASSSEATSGQETQYF.

This clone was observed a single time. The gene calls are TRBV7-9 and TRBJ2-1; 7 positions agree with TRBD1. The ends lost 0 bases at V and 12 bases at J; junction bases unmatched: 5. This CDR3 region has 13 residues. Germline V gives CDR1 SEHNR, CDR2 FQNEAQ (reference sequence). As DNA, the CDR3 is TGTGCCAGCAGCTTAGCGGGGACAGTGGTGCAGTTCTTC. It codes for CASSLAGTVVQFF.

This sequence joins TRBV27 and TRBJ2-7; maybe TRBD2 (5 bases). This CDR3 comprises 13 residues. V shed 5 bases and J shed 4 bases, with 12 bases lying between them. Germline CDR1 MNHEY, CDR2 SMNVEV (reference sequence). CDR3: CASSRTVLYEQYF. DNA of the CDR3: TGTGCCAGCAGTCGGACTGTGCTATACGAGCAGTACTTC.

The rearrangement links TRBV30 to TRBJ1-5; 10 bases are shared with TRBD1. The CDR3 has 13 amino acids. Trimming cost V 5 bases and J 6 bases; bases outside gene matches: 4. Germline V gene sequence: CDR1 GTSNPN, CDR2 SVGIG (reference sequence). The CDR3 is CAWSGQGRQPQHF. The CDR3 DNA follows: TGTGCCTGGTCGGGACAGGGGCGTCAGCCCCAGCATTTT.

This rearrangement joins TRBV7-9 to TRBJ2-2; possible D gene TRBD2, 5 bases. There are 13 residues in the CDR3. V lost 5 bases, J lost 5 bases, and 9 bases lay in between. The germline V gene encodes CDR1 SEHNR and CDR2 FQNEAQ (reference sequence). The CDR3 protein is CASSREETGELFF. The CDR3 nucleotides read TGTGCCAGCAGCCGGGAAGAGACCGGGGAGCTGTTTTTT.

This clone was recorded once. The chain employs TRBV28 and TRBJ2-3; no firm D call. Per the germline V gene, CDR1 is MDHEN and CDR2 is SYDVKM. This CDR3 is 12 amino acids long. Trimming shortened V by 8 bases and J by 4 bases, and 10 bases separated the two germline ends. This CDR3 is CASLQVADTQYF. The CDR3 nucleotides read TGTGCCAGCCTTCAGGTTGCAGATACGCAGTATTTT. Full variable domain (outside the CDR3, taken from reference TRBV28 and TRBJ2-3): DVKVTQSSRYLVKRTGEKVFLECVQDMDHENMFWYRQDPGLGLRLIYFSYDVKMKEKGDIPEGYSVSREKKERFSLILESASTNQTSMYLCASLQVADTQYFGPGTRLTVL.